The 18 T cell receptor beta chains below were found in one sample sequenced in a study of CD8+CD57+ T cells in acquired aplastic anemia. Template material for TCR beta VDJ and CDR3 profiling consisted of genomic DNA. TCRdb passed the reads through MiXCR, listing each CDR3 protein once. Here the sample spans around 400,000 distinct CDR3 sequences, under 80% being singletons. Sequenced sample: sorted CD4+, CD8+, or CD8+CD57+ T cells (not recorded which) from PBMCs. The source is a human donor in good health, serving as a control.

For this clonotype: A read error may be the cause here, since a much bigger clone is one base away. This CDR3 reads CNGDGLNTEAFF. The CDR3 DNA sequence: TGCAACGGGGACGGATTAAACACTGAAGCTTTCTTT. The V gene is TRBV29-1, the J gene TRBJ1-1, with a weak D call TRBD1 (5 bases). The CDR3 length is 12 residues. Germline V CDR1 and CDR2: SQVTM, ANQGSEA.

The chain links TRBV20-1 to TRBJ1-1; D may be TRBD1 (5 bases). Germline-derived CDR1 and CDR2 are DFQATT and SNEGSKA (reference sequence). The length of the CDR3 is 15 residues. Trimming removed 2 bases from V and 3 bases from J, with 16 bases in between. This CDR3 is CSARSPGGADTEAFF. CDR3 nucleotides: TGCAGTGCTAGATCCCCGGGAGGGGCAGACACTGAAGCTTTCTTT.

The J gene is TRBJ2-1, the V gene TRBV7-2, with a weak D call TRBD1 (5 bases). Germline loops: CDR1 SGHTA, CDR2 FQGNSA. The CDR3 length is 12 residues. The V and J ends lost 5 bases and 15 bases respectively, with 17 bases between them. CDR3 DNA sequence: TGTGCCAGCAGCCAATTTCTGGGGCCGACGTTCTTC. Translation gives CASSQFLGPTFF.

This clonotype was observed at least ten times. This chain joins TRBV20-1 and TRBJ2-1; weak D call: TRBD1 (7 bases). Germline loops: CDR1 DFQATT, CDR2 SNEGSKA (reference sequence). V lost 6 bases, J lost 4 bases, and 10 bases lay in between. The CDR3 length is 12 residues. DNA for the CDR3: TGCAGTGCCGCAGGGGGGTACAATGAGCAGTTCTTC. Protein sequence: CSAAGGYNEQFF.

This chain uses TRBV2 with TRBJ2-6; 8 nucleotides line up with TRBD1. The J segment lost 0 bases and the V segment lost 4 bases, leaving 5 bases of the junction unmatched. This CDR3 spans 17 amino acids. Germline V lookup: CDR1 SNHLY, CDR2 FYNNEI. The CDR3, as DNA: TGTGCCAGCAGTGGACAGGGGCCTAACTCTGGGGCCAACGTCCTGACTTTC. Translated, it gives CASSGQGPNSGANVLTF.

The chain links TRBV19 to TRBJ1-3; possibly TRBD1 for D (6 bases). Per germline, CDR1 LNHDA and CDR2 SQIVND (reference sequence). Trimming removed 6 bases at V and 0 bases at J, with 12 bases between. The length of the CDR3 is 15 residues. The CDR3 coding sequence is TGTGCCAGTAGGTCAGGGGTTGGCTCTGGAAACACCATATATTTT. Its translation is CASRSGVGSGNTIYF.

This chain's CDR3 is CASSWNREGQYF. The CDR3 bases are TGTGCCAGCAGTTGGAACCGGGAGGGCCAGTACTTC. The rearrangement joins TRBV7-2 to TRBJ2-5; 8 nucleotides line up with TRBD2. Trimming cost V 6 bases and J 10 bases; bases outside gene matches: 7. The germline V gene has CDR1 SGHTA and CDR2 FQGNSA. This CDR3 comprises 12 residues.

The chain links TRBV7-2 to TRBJ1-5; D possibly corresponds to TRBD1 (5 bases). CDR3 length equals 14 residues. V dropped 4 bases and J dropped 5 bases, with 12 bases sitting between them. From germline, CDR1 is SGHTA and CDR2 FQGNSA. CDR3 sequence: CASSSGVGDQPQHF. The CDR3 DNA follows: TGTGCCAGCAGCTCCGGGGTAGGGGATCAGCCCCAGCATTTT.

The rearrangement joins TRBV2 to TRBJ2-4; the match to TRBD1 covers 9 bases. With V trimmed by 8 bases and J by 14 bases, 16 bases remained unmatched. CDR1 and CDR2 from the germline V gene are SNHLY and FYNNEI. This CDR3 comprises 14 residues. CDR3 sequence reads: CASRKQGAVYEKYF. DNA for the CDR3: TGTGCCAGCCGGAAACAGGGGGCAGTTTACGAGAAGTACTTC.

J is TRBJ2-7 and V is TRBV20-1; possible D gene TRBD1, 6 bases. The germline V gene encodes CDR1 DFQATT and CDR2 SNEGSKA (reference sequence). Trimming took 4 bases from V and 1 from J, leaving 23 bases between them. This CDR3 has 17 residues. The CDR3 DNA follows: TGCAGTGCTAAACAGGGAGTAAGTTCACGGGGTTCCTACGAGCAGTACTTC. Amino acids: CSAKQGVSSRGSYEQYF.

The genes are TRBV7-9 and TRBJ1-6; weak D call: TRBD1 (5 bases). Germline V gives CDR1 SEHNR, CDR2 FQNEAQ (reference sequence). CDR3 size: 15 residues. V dropped 5 bases and J dropped 13 bases, with 21 bases sitting between them. CDR3 bases: TGTGCCAGCAGCCCGCGACAGTCCGATAATGCTCCCCTCCACTTT. This sequence encodes CASSPRQSDNAPLHF.

This clonotype was seen at least ten times. The chain joins TRBV2 to TRBJ1-5; weak D call: TRBD1 (6 bases). Trimming pared 6 bases from V and 7 bases from J, leaving 19 bases between. This CDR3 spans 15 amino acids. From germline, CDR1 is SNHLY and CDR2 FYNNEI. The CDR3 DNA sequence: TGTGCCAGCAGCGGGGACATTGGCGGTCAGCAGCCCCAGCATTTT. It encodes CASSGDIGGQQPQHF.

In regard to this clonotype: A clone one base away is much larger, so this may be a read error. The rearrangement uses TRBV6-2 or TRBV6-3 and TRBJ1-4; 8 nucleotides match TRBD1. CDR3 length: 15 residues. Germline V gene sequence: CDR1 MNHEY, CDR2 SVGEGT. Trimming cost V 5 bases and J 5 bases; bases outside gene matches: 7. CDR3 sequence reads: CASSGAQGVNEKLFF. CDR3 bases: TGTGCCAGCAGTGGGGCACAGGGGGTGAATGAAAAACTGTTTTTT.

CDR3 sequence (DNA): TGTGCCAGCAGCCCACGGTACCTCGGGAATGAGCAGTTCTTC. Its translation: CASSPRYLGNEQFF. The rearrangement links TRBV7-9 to TRBJ2-1; D uncertain. CDR1 and CDR2 from the germline V gene are SEHNR and FQNEAQ (reference sequence). Trimming cost V 5 bases and J 7 bases, with 15 bases left between them. The CDR3 runs to 14 residues.

The chain combines TRBV5-1 with TRBJ2-1; TRBD1 agrees at 7 bases. Germline V lookup: CDR1 SGHRS, CDR2 YFSETQ. J gave up 3 bases and V 1 base, and 4 bases lay outside the gene matches. The CDR3 runs 15 residues. The CDR3 nucleotides read TGCGCCAGCAGCTTGACCGGGACAGACTACAATGAGCAGTTCTTC. Translating it yields CASSLTGTDYNEQFF.

This clonotype was counted ten times or more. The chain joins TRBV3-1 to TRBJ2-7; TRBD1 or TRBD2 may be the D gene (5 bases each). The CDR3 runs to 12 residues. The germline V gene encodes CDR1 LGHDT and CDR2 YNNKEL (reference sequence). V was clipped by 3 bases and J by 9 bases, with 12 bases between them. CDR3 residues: CASSHPGLGQYF. The CDR3 DNA sequence: TGTGCCAGCAGCCACCCGGGGCTCGGGCAGTACTTC.

This clonotype has only a few counts. This sequence joins TRBV2 and TRBJ1-1; 9 bases match TRBD1. The CDR3 has 13 amino acids. Germline CDR1 SNHLY, CDR2 FYNNEI. Trimming removed 6 bases from V and 2 bases from J; junction bases left unmatched: 1. For the CDR3, the DNA is TGTGCCAGCAGGGGACAGGGCAACACTGAAGCTTTCTTT. Its translation is CASRGQGNTEAFF.

At least ten counts were recorded for this clonotype. The V call is TRBV20-1, the J call TRBJ1-3; D not certain. V shed 2 bases and J shed 1 base, with 6 bases lying between them. There are 13 residues in the CDR3. The germline V gene has CDR1 DFQATT and CDR2 SNEGSKA (reference sequence). The CDR3 sequence: CSARFESGNTIYF. The CDR3 DNA is TGCAGTGCTAGATTCGAGTCTGGAAACACCATATATTTT.